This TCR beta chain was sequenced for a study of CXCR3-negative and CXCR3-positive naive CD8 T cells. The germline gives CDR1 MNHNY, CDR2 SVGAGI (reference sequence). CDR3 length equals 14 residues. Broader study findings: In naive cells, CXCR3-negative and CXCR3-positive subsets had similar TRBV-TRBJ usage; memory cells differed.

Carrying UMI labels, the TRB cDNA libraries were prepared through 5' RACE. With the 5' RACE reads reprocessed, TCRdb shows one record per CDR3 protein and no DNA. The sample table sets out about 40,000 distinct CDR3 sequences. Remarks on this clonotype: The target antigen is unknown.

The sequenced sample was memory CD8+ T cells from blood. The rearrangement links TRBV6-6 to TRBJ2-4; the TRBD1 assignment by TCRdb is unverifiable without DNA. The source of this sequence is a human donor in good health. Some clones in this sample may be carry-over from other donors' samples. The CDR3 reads CASSARGRGDIQYF.